This T cell receptor beta chain derives from a study of T cell responses to AZD1222 COVID-19 vaccine. Findings of the study overall: Spike regions recognized by vaccine-associated CD4 TCRs spanned the protein, led by 160-218 and 743-854. Donors were chiefly white British, with a greater number of females, and clonal diversity was perhaps underestimated. Baseline antibody screening turned up just a handful of seropositive AZD1222 recipients.

Some clones are missing from TCRdb's copy, which holds only in-frame ones; the method was immunoSEQ multiplex PCR. The sample has 65,000 to 90,000 clones, 87% seen once; the top ten hold under 1.5%. Germline CDR1 reads SGHRS; CDR2 reads YFSETQ. The ends lost 3 bases at V and 0 bases at J; junction bases unmatched: 3. The CDR3 covers 15 residues. Details on this clone: What it binds is not known.

The TCR was taken from an adult who received the AZD1222 COVID-19 vaccine. Source: peripheral blood, taken 28 days after the second AZD1222 dose. This sequence joins TRBV5-1 and TRBJ1-1, with 9 bases identical to TRBD1. The CDR3 is CASSSTGGLNTEAFF. Here the CDR3 DNA reads TGCGCCAGCAGCTCGACAGGGGGGCTGAACACTGAAGCTTTCTTT.